This T cell receptor (beta chain) was captured by sequencing in a study of shared clonotypes between healthy human individuals. Study results and caveats: It was observed that 5% to 6% of naive CD4 clonotypes were shared across a handful of donors. Sorted-subset samples were not fully sequenced, rarefaction indicated.

Notes on this clone: Its antigen is currently unknown.

The genomic DNA of each subset was split evenly across several immunoSEQ plates. TCRdb keeps only in-frame clones here, not all; method: immunoSEQ multiplex PCR. The sample lists fewer than 3 million clones, 85% to 95% occurring once. Naive CD4+ cells were CD45RA-selected; the remaining cells were memory. The TCR originated in a young man in good health. Some clones in this sample may be carry-over from other donors' samples. Sequencing was done on a sample of naive CD4+ T cells from PBMCs. Subset: CD45RA+ positively selected.

The CDR3 DNA reads as TGTGCCAGCAGCTCGGCTCCACACAAAACAGATACGCAGTATTTT. Translated: CASSSAPHKTDTQYF. This chain uses TRBV7-2 with TRBJ2-3; D not resolved. CDR3 length: 15 amino acids. The V gene lost 4 bases and the J gene lost 3 bases, with 14 bases spanning the gap. The germline V gene has CDR1 SGHTA and CDR2 FQGNSA.